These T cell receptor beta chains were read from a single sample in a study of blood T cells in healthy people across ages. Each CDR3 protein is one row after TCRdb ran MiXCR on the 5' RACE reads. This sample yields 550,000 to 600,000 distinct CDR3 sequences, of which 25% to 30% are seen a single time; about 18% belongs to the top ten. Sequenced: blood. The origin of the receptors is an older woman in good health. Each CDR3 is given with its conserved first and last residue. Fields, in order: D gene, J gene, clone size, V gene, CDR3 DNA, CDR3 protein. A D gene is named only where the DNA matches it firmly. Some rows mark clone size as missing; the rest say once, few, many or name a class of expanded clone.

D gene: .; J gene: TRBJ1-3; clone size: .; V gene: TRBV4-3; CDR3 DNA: TGCGCCAGCAGCCAAGCCCCCCAAAATGGAAACACCATATATTTT; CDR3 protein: CASSQAPQNGNTIYF
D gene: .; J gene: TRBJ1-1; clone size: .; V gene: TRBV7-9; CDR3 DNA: TGTGCCAGCAGCTCCACCACCAGAGACCCGAACACTGAAGCTTTCTTT; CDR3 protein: CASSSTTRDPNTEAFF
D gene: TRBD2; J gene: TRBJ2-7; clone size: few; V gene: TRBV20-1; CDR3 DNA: TGCAGTGCTCAGGGGCCCCTAGCGGGGGGCCTCTACGAGCAGTACTTC; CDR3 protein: CSAQGPLAGGLYEQYF
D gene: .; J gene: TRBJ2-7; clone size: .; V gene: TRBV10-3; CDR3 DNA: TGTGCCATCAGTGATGAAGAGTATCGCGGCGTCGAGCAGTACTTC; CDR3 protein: CAISDEEYRGVEQYF
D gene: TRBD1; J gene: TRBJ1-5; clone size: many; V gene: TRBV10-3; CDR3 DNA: TGTGCCATCAGTCCGGGACAGGGTAATCAGCCCCAGCATTTT; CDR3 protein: CAISPGQGNQPQHF
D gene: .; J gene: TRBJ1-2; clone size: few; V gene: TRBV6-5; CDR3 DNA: TGTGCCAGCAGAGCGGACTATGGCTACACCTTC; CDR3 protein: CASRADYGYTF
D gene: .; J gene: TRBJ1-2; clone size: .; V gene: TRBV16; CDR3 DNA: TGTGCCAGCAGCCAATTAGGGCCAGGGCGGAACTATGGCTACACCTTC; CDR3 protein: CASSQLGPGRNYGYTF
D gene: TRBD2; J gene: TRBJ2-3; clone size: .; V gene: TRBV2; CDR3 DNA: TGTGCCAGCAGTGTTGACGGGGGGTGGGCAGATACGCAGTATTTT; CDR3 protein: CASSVDGGWADTQYF
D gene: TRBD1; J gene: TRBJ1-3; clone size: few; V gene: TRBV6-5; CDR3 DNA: TGTGCCAGCAGTTACTCTGGACAGGGGTTAAACACCATATATTTT; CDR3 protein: CASSYSGQGLNTIYF
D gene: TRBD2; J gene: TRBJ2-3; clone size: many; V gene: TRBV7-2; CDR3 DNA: TGTGCCAGCAGCTTGAGGCTAGCGGGGATCAGCACAGATACGCAGTATTTT; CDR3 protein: CASSLRLAGISTDTQYF
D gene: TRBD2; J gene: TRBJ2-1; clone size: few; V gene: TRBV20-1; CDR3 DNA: TGCAGTGCTAGAGATCAGGGGAGCGGGGGGAATAATGAGCAGTTCTTC; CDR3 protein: CSARDQGSGGNNEQFF
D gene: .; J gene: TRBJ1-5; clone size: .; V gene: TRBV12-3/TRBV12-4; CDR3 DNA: TGTGCCAGCAGTAATGGGGACACTAGCAATCAGCCCCAGCATTTT; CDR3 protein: CASSNGDTSNQPQHF
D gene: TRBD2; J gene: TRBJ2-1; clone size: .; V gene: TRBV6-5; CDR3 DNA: TGTGCCAGCACACCCCTAGCGGGAACCTACAATGAGCAGTTCTTC; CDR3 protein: CASTPLAGTYNEQFF
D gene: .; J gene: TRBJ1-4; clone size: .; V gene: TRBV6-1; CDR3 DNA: TGTGCCAGCAGCCGGGACGGGGGGGAAAAACTGTTTTTT; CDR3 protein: CASSRDGGEKLFF
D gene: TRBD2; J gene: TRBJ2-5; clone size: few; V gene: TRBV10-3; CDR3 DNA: TGTGCCATCAGTGGCGGACTAGCGGGGGAAGAGACCCAGTACTTC; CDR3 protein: CAISGGLAGEETQYF
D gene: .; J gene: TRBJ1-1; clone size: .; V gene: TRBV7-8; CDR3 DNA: TGTGCCAGCAGCTCCATGGGCTCCCTAAACGCTGAAGCTTTCTTT; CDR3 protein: CASSSMGSLNAEAFF
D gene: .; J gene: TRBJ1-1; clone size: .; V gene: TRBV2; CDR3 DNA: TGTGCCAGCAGTGGCCACAGGAGTAGAACTGAAGCTTTCTTT; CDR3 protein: CASSGHRSRTEAFF
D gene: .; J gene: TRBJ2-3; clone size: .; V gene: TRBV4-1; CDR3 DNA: TGCGCCAGCAGCCAAAAGCCGGAAAGGCCCCTCACAGATACGCAGTATTTT; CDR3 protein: CASSQKPERPLTDTQYF
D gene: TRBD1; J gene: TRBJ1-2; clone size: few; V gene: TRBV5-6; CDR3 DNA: TGTGCCAGCAGCGCCGGGACAGGGGGAACCAACTATGGCTACACCTTC; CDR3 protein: CASSAGTGGTNYGYTF
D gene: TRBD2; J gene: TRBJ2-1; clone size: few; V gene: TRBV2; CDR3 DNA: TGTGCCAGCAGTGATGGGCTAGCGGGGATAGAGACCCAGTGCTTC; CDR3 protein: CASSDGLAGIETQCF
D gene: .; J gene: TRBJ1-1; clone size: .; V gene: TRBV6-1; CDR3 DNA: TGTGCCGGAAGATCCTCTTTGAACACTGAAGCTTTCTTT; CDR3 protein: CAGRSSLNTEAFF
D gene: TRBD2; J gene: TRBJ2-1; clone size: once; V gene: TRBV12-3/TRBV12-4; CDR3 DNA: TGTGCCAGCAGTCTTAGACTAGCGGGGGACAGTGAGCAGTTCTTC; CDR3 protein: CASSLRLAGDSEQFF
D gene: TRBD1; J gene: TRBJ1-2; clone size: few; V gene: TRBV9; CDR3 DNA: TGTGCCAGCAGCTCGCGATTTGGGACAGGCCCCTATGGCTACACCTTC; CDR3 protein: CASSSRFGTGPYGYTF
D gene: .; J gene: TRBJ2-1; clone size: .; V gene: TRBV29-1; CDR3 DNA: TGCAGCGGAATGAACTACAATGAGCAGTTCTTC; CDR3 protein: CSGMNYNEQFF
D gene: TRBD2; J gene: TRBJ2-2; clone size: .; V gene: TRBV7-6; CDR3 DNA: TGTGCCAGCAGCCCTGAACCCAGCGGGGGAAACACCGGGGAGCCGTTTTTT; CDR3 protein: CASSPEPSGGNTGEPFF
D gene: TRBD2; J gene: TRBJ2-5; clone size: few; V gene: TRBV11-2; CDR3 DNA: TGTGCCAGCAGCCTCCGCCCGGGGGGTGGAGAGACCCAGTACTTC; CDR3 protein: CASSLRPGGGETQYF
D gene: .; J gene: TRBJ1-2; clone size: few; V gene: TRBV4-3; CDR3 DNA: TGCGCCAGCAGCCAAGATCGGAGAACCTATGGCTACACCTTC; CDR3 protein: CASSQDRRTYGYTF
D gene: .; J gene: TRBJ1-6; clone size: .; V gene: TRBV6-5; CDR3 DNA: TGTGCCAGCAGTTACTCCGATCAACGGTCACCCCTCCACTTT; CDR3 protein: CASSYSDQRSPLHF
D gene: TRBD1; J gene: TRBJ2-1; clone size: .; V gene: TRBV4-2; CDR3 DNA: TGTGCCAGCAGCGAGGCCGGGACAGGGGGCGATGAGCAGTTCTTC; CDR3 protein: CASSEAGTGGDEQFF
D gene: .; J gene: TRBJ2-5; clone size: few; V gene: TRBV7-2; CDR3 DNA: TGTGCCAGCAGTTCTCCGGGTTCCAGGACCCAGTACTTC; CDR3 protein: CASSSPGSRTQYF
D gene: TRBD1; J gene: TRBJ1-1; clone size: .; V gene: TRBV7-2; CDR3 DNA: TGTGCCAGCAGTTCCTCGACCGGGACAGGGAGAGCTTTCTTT; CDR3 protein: CASSSSTGTGRAFF
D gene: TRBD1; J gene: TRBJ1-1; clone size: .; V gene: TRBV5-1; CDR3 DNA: TGCGCCAGCAGCTTGAGAACAGGGGACACTGAAGCTTTCTTT; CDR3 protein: CASSLRTGDTEAFF
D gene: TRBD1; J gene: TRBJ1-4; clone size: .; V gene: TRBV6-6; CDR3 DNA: TGTGCCGGAAACAGGGGGCGCGGAGAAAAACTGTTTTTT; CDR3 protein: CAGNRGRGEKLFF